The 24 T cell receptor beta chains below were found in one sample sequenced in a study of cytomegalovirus exposure and HLA in healthy donors. Amplification used 60 Vbeta primers and 13 Jbeta primers. Some clones are missing from TCRdb's copy, which holds only in-frame ones; the method was immunoSEQ multiplex PCR. The data show tens of thousands of clones, with roughly four fifths seen just once and 7.5% to 9% held by the top ten. The material sequenced was PBMCs. Source of these receptors: a woman between 25 and 40 years old in good health and CMV-seropositive.

CDR3: CASSPDSYSNQPQHF. The CDR3 region has the DNA TGTGCCAGTAGTCCTGACAGTTATAGCAATCAGCCCCAGCATTTT. The genes are TRBV19 and TRBJ1-5; D perhaps matches TRBD1 (5 bases). This CDR3 is built from 15 residues. V shed 5 bases and J shed 0 bases, with 11 bases lying between them. Germline values: CDR1 LNHDA, CDR2 SQIVND (reference sequence).

V is TRBV10-2 and J is TRBJ2-1; 7 nucleotides line up with TRBD2. CDR1 WSHSY and CDR2 SAAADI come from the germline V gene. The CDR3 is made up of 15 amino acids. V lost 6 bases and J lost 1; bases outside the gene matches: 6. For the CDR3, the DNA is TGCGCCAGCAGGAACCAAGCGGGATCCTACAATGAGCAGTTCTTC. Protein product: CASRNQAGSYNEQFF.

This clone was seen only a few times. V is TRBV19 and J is TRBJ2-5; tentative D call: TRBD2 (6 bases). CDR3 length equals 15 residues. Per the germline V gene, CDR1 is LNHDA and CDR2 is SQIVND (reference sequence). Trimming removed 7 bases from V and 5 bases from J, with 20 bases in between. The CDR3 DNA is TGTGCCAGTACCCAGGAGGGCCTCCGGCGGGAGACCCAGTACTTC. This translates into CASTQEGLRRETQYF.

The J gene is TRBJ2-7, the V gene TRBV28; D gene unclear. The germline V gene has CDR1 MDHEN and CDR2 SYDVKM. The germline V and J ends were trimmed by 2 bases and 3 bases, with 11 bases remaining between them. This CDR3 region has 14 residues. CDR3 DNA sequence: TGTGCCAGCAGTTTAGGGCCAAAGTACTACGAGCAGTACTTC. Amino acid sequence: CASSLGPKYYEQYF.

The chain has TRBV6-1 and TRBJ1-5; D is unresolved. CDR3 length: 14 residues. The V gene's germline CDR1 is MNHNS and CDR2 SASEGT. The V gene lost 4 bases and the J gene lost 2 bases, with 9 bases spanning the gap. In DNA, the CDR3 is TGTGCCAGCAGTGGGGGAGCTGGCAATCAGCCCCAGCATTTT. Translation: CASSGGAGNQPQHF.

The chain employs TRBV28 and TRBJ2-2; TRBD2 agrees at 12 bases. V lost 2 bases, J lost 6 bases, and 7 bases stayed unmatched. This CDR3 contains 17 residues. Germline values: CDR1 MDHEN, CDR2 SYDVKM. CDR3 protein: CASSLLAGGGKPGELFF. The CDR3, as DNA: TGTGCCAGCAGTTTACTAGCGGGAGGGGGAAAACCCGGGGAGCTGTTTTTT.

This rearrangement joins TRBV27 to TRBJ2-1, with 12 bases identical to TRBD2. The CDR3 extends over 18 amino acids. V shed 3 bases and J 0 bases; nucleotides not matched to a gene: 6. In germline, CDR1 is MNHEY, CDR2 SMNVEV (reference sequence). CDR3 nucleotide sequence: TGTGCCAGCAGTTTTACCCGGACTAGCGGGGACTCCTACAATGAGCAGTTCTTC. Translated, it gives CASSFTRTSGDSYNEQFF.

The chain uses TRBV30 and TRBJ1-1; D unresolved. Trimming took 0 bases from V and 0 from J, leaving 14 bases between them. Germline loops: CDR1 GTSNPN, CDR2 SVGIG (reference sequence). The CDR3 runs 16 residues. CDR3 sequence: CAWSVPREVLNTEAFF. The CDR3, as DNA: TGTGCCTGGAGTGTACCGAGGGAAGTCTTGAACACTGAAGCTTTCTTT.

The CDR3 sequence is CASRPDRGHNSPLHF. The CDR3 region has the DNA TGTGCCAGCAGACCGGACAGGGGGCATAATTCACCCCTCCACTTT. This chain uses TRBV6-5 with TRBJ1-6; the match to TRBD1 covers 11 bases. The CDR3 is 15 residues long. V shed 6 bases and J 5 bases; nucleotides not matched to a gene: 3. Looked up from germline, CDR1 is MNHEY and CDR2 is SVGAGI.

The chain is built from TRBV29-1 and TRBJ2-3, with 7 bases that match TRBD2. Looked up from germline, CDR1 is SQVTM and CDR2 is ANQGSEA. The CDR3 contains 14 residues. As DNA, the CDR3 is TGCACCATCTCGACGGGGGGAGGCACAGATACGCAGTATTTT. Its translation: CTISTGGGTDTQYF.

This chain uses TRBV6-6 with TRBJ2-1, with a weak D call TRBD2 (5 bases). The germline V gene encodes CDR1 MNHNY and CDR2 SVGAGI (reference sequence). V was pared by 5 bases and J by 2 bases, with 7 bases between. The CDR3 loop spans 13 amino acids. CDR3 sequence reads: CASSPGAYNEQFF. In nucleotides, the CDR3 is TGTGCCAGCAGTCCCGGGGCCTACAATGAGCAGTTCTTC.

The CDR3 DNA follows: TGCAGCGTTTCGCTAGGTCTACAATACAATGAGCAGTTCTTC. Translated, it gives CSVSLGLQYNEQFF. The genes are TRBV29-1 and TRBJ2-1, with no clear D. The germline CDR1 and CDR2 sequences are SQVTM and ANQGSEA. The V gene lost 5 bases and the J gene lost 4 bases, with 15 bases spanning the gap. This CDR3 has 14 residues.

This clone has just one count. The V call is TRBV2, the J call TRBJ2-7; 8 nucleotides agree with TRBD1. The CDR3 sequence is 14 residues long. Unmatched junction bases numbered 10, after V lost 1 base and J lost 11 bases. Germline CDR1 is SNHLY and CDR2 is FYNNEI. The CDR3 region is CASSEEGTGGIEYF. The CDR3 DNA sequence: TGTGCCAGCAGTGAAGAGGGAACAGGGGGAATCGAGTACTTC.

This chain links TRBV20-1 with TRBJ2-5; D is perhaps TRBD2 (5 bases). The DNA end is more similar to TRBJ2-7, so the J call may be wrong. Germline V gene data show CDR1 as DFQATT and CDR2 as SNEGSKA (reference sequence). CDR3 size: 11 residues. CDR3 loop: CSAGESYEQYF. The DNA of the CDR3 is TGCAGTGCGGGAGAGTCCTACGAGCAGTACTTC.

The chain couples TRBV5-1 to TRBJ2-5; perhaps TRBD1 as D (5 bases). The germline V gene has CDR1 SGHRS and CDR2 YFSETQ. V gave up 0 bases and J gave up 0 bases, with 9 bases separating them. The CDR3 spans 15 residues. As DNA, the CDR3 is TGCGCCAGCAGCTTGGGGTTAGGGGACCAAGAGACCCAGTACTTC. It codes for CASSLGLGDQETQYF. Full variable domain (outside the CDR3, taken from reference TRBV5-1 and TRBJ2-5): KAGVTQTPRYLIKTRGQQVTLSCSPISGHRSVSWYQQTPGQGLQFLFEYFSETQRNKGNFPGRFSGRQFSNSRSEMNVSTLELGDSALYLCASSLGLGDQETQYFGPGTRLLVL.

Only a few counts were recorded for this clone. The CDR3 DNA follows: TGTGCCACCAGCAGAGTTCCGTCCGGGGAGCTGTTTTTT. Translating gives CATSRVPSGELFF. The chain has TRBV15 and TRBJ2-2; D uncertain. The CDR3 is made up of 13 amino acids. The V and J ends lost 1 base and 6 bases respectively, with 6 bases between them. CDR1 is LNHNV, CDR2 YYDKDF, per germline (reference sequence).

The gene calls are TRBV7-2 and TRBJ1-1, with 7 bases lining up with TRBD1. With 5 bases clipped from V and 4 bases from J, the junction kept 13 bases outside the gene matches. The CDR3 loop spans 16 amino acids. CDR1 and CDR2 (germline): SGHTA, FQGNSA. The CDR3 protein is CASSILPGGRGTEAFF. CDR3 in DNA: TGTGCCAGCAGCATACTACCAGGGGGGAGAGGCACTGAAGCTTTCTTT.

V and J are TRBV18 and TRBJ1-1; D is perhaps TRBD1 (5 bases). The CDR3 loop spans 14 amino acids. Germline values: CDR1 KGHSH, CDR2 LQKENI. The ends were cut back, 4 bases at V and 2 bases at J, with 11 bases in the middle. As DNA, the CDR3 is TGTGCCAGCTCACGTAGGGGAATTAACACTGAAGCTTTCTTT. It yields the protein CASSRRGINTEAFF.

The rearrangement links TRBV20-1 to TRBJ2-3; possible D gene TRBD1, 6 bases. Trimming left V 5 bases short and J 9 bases short, with 12 bases between. This CDR3 contains 11 residues. Germline V CDR1 and CDR2: DFQATT, SNEGSKA (reference sequence). The CDR3 DNA sequence: TGCAGTGCTGGATTGGACAGCACGCAGTATTTT. Translated, it gives CSAGLDSTQYF.

The CDR3 DNA reads TGCAGCGTGGGACAGGGGGGGAGCTCTGGAAACACCATATATTTT. This translates into CSVGQGGSSGNTIYF. The gene calls are TRBV29-1 and TRBJ1-3; 11 bases line up with TRBD1. CDR1 is SQVTM, CDR2 ANQGSEA, per germline. This CDR3 is 15 amino acids long. The J segment lost 0 bases and the V segment lost 6 bases, leaving 4 bases of the junction unmatched.

The chain combines TRBV5-4 with TRBJ2-3; TRBD2 might be the D (6 bases). Trimming cost V 3 bases and J 0 bases, with 17 bases left between them. The V gene's germline CDR1 is SGHNT and CDR2 YYREEE (reference sequence). The CDR3 consists of 17 residues. This CDR3 is CASSSSLGLRSTDTQYF. The CDR3 coding sequence is TGTGCCAGCAGCTCTAGCTTAGGACTAAGGAGCACAGATACGCAGTATTTT.

This chain links TRBV14 with TRBJ2-7, with 9 bases matching TRBD2. There are 13 residues in the CDR3. With V trimmed by 6 bases and J by 0 bases, 0 bases remained unmatched. Germline V CDR1 and CDR2: SGHDN, FVKESK. CDR3 in DNA: TGTGCCAGCAGTAGCGGGAGCTCCTACGAGCAGTACTTC. This sequence encodes CASSSGSSYEQYF.

The gene calls are TRBV5-1 and TRBJ2-1, with a tentative D call TRBD1 (6 bases). This CDR3 region has 15 residues. CDR1 SGHRS and CDR2 YFSETQ come from the germline V gene. V was cut by 5 bases and J by 3 bases, with 15 bases left in between. The CDR3: CASSRGGQNYNEQFF. CDR3 DNA: TGCGCCAGCAGTCGAGGCGGACAGAACTACAATGAGCAGTTCTTC.

The chain employs TRBV28 and TRBJ2-3, with 8 bases lining up with TRBD2. CDR1 MDHEN and CDR2 SYDVKM come from the germline V gene. J was trimmed by 4 bases and V by 2 bases; bases with no gene match: 8. This CDR3 has 16 amino acids. The CDR3 sequence is CASSLKEIAGPDTQYF. CDR3 bases: TGTGCCAGCAGTTTAAAGGAAATAGCGGGGCCAGATACGCAGTATTTT.